This TCR beta chain derives from a study of T cells after yellow fever vaccination. The study, taken as a whole, reports: Primary-vaccination clones mostly resurfaced post-booster (about 95% CD4, roughly 87% CD8). Contamination by abundant bulk-population clonotypes could be present in FACS-sorted repertoires.

The 5'RACE template-switching step produced TCR cDNA and added a universal primer site and UMIs. TCRdb passed the 5' RACE reads through MiXCR, listing each CDR3 protein once. The table records about 550,000 distinct CDR3 sequences, approximately 21% of them present only once. Concerning this clonotype itself: Its antigen is as yet unknown.

The germline V and J ends were trimmed by 0 bases and 6 bases, with 6 bases remaining between them. Germline V gene data show CDR1 as DFQATT and CDR2 as SNEGSKA (reference sequence). This CDR3 contains 12 residues. The source of this sequence is a man between 25 and 39 years old who received the YFV17D yellow fever vaccine. The chain couples TRBV20-1 to TRBJ1-5; D gene unclear. The input for sequencing was PBMCs, taken 15 days after the yellow fever booster vaccination. CDR3 loop: CSARDRGQPQHF. CDR3 in DNA: TGCAGTGCTAGAGATCGGGGTCAGCCCCAGCATTTT.